Listed below are T cell receptor beta chains from one sample, sequenced in a study of shared clonotypes between healthy human individuals. The repertoire was sequenced with immunoSEQ multiplex PCR; TCRdb's copy has only in-frame clones and lacks some. The sample records around 440,000 clones, more than 70% being singletons. Sequenced sample: PBMCs. The receptors derive from a woman in her thirties or forties in good health. Some clones in this sample may be carry-over from other donors' samples. The CDR3 runs from the conserved cysteine through the conserved F or W. Fields, in order: V gene, clone size, D gene, J gene, CDR3 DNA, CDR3 protein. A D gene is named only where the DNA matches it firmly. Size values are once, few and many counts, or a class for expanded clones, and some rows have none.

V gene: TRBV7-2; clone size: NA; D gene: TRBD1; J gene: TRBJ2-5; CDR3 DNA: TGTGCCAGCAGTCAAAGCGGGACAGGGAGAGAGACCCAGTACTTC; CDR3 protein: CASSQSGTGRETQYF
V gene: TRBV20-1; clone size: NA; D gene: NA; J gene: TRBJ1-2; CDR3 DNA: TGCAGTGCTAGGCTTAACTATGGCTACACCTTC; CDR3 protein: CSARLNYGYTF
V gene: TRBV5-1; clone size: NA; D gene: NA; J gene: TRBJ2-1; CDR3 DNA: TGCGCCAGCAGCTTGGCACTTAACAATGAGCAGTTCTTC; CDR3 protein: CASSLALNNEQFF
V gene: TRBV5-8; clone size: NA; D gene: TRBD2; J gene: TRBJ2-5; CDR3 DNA: TGTGCCAGCAGCTCTCGGACTAGCGCTGAGGAGACCCAGTACTTC; CDR3 protein: CASSSRTSAEETQYF
V gene: TRBV28; clone size: NA; D gene: NA; J gene: TRBJ2-7; CDR3 DNA: TGTGCCAGCAGCTTTACCGGAACCAACCTCTACGAGCAGTACTTC; CDR3 protein: CASSFTGTNLYEQYF
V gene: TRBV10-1; clone size: few; D gene: NA; J gene: TRBJ2-7; CDR3 DNA: TGCGCCAGCAGTGAAAGGCAGGGGACATACGAGCAGTACTTC; CDR3 protein: CASSERQGTYEQYF
V gene: TRBV5-1; clone size: many; D gene: NA; J gene: TRBJ1-1; CDR3 DNA: TGCGCCAGCAGTTTGCAGGGGCACACTGAAGCTTTCTTT; CDR3 protein: CASSLQGHTEAFF
V gene: TRBV2; clone size: NA; D gene: NA; J gene: TRBJ2-5; CDR3 DNA: TGTGCCAGCCAAAGACTGATACAAGAGACCCAGTACTTC; CDR3 protein: CASQRLIQETQYF
V gene: TRBV7-9; clone size: NA; D gene: TRBD1; J gene: TRBJ2-7; CDR3 DNA: TGTGCCAGCAGCTTAGGTCTCGGGACAGGGAACGAGCAGTACTTC; CDR3 protein: CASSLGLGTGNEQYF
V gene: TRBV5-1; clone size: NA; D gene: NA; J gene: TRBJ2-7; CDR3 DNA: TGCGCCAGCAGCTTGTCAAGGGCATCCGAGCAGTACTTC; CDR3 protein: CASSLSRASEQYF
V gene: TRBV6-4; clone size: NA; D gene: TRBD1; J gene: TRBJ1-4; CDR3 DNA: TGTGCCAGCAGTGAGGGGACAGGAGTGAATGAAAAACTGTTTTTT; CDR3 protein: CASSEGTGVNEKLFF
V gene: TRBV18; clone size: NA; D gene: NA; J gene: TRBJ2-5; CDR3 DNA: TGTGCCAGCTCACCGGGAGCGGAAGAGACCCAGTACTTC; CDR3 protein: CASSPGAEETQYF
V gene: TRBV9; clone size: NA; D gene: TRBD1; J gene: TRBJ2-5; CDR3 DNA: TGTGCCAGCAGCCCCGGGACAGCTCAAGAGACCCAGTACTTC; CDR3 protein: CASSPGTAQETQYF
V gene: TRBV4-3; clone size: many; D gene: NA; J gene: TRBJ2-5; CDR3 DNA: TGCGCCAGCAGCCGGAATCATCAGGGAAGGGAGACCCAGTACTTC; CDR3 protein: CASSRNHQGRETQYF
V gene: TRBV2; clone size: NA; D gene: NA; J gene: TRBJ2-7; CDR3 DNA: TGTGCCAGCAGGTCACAGGGCTCCGAGCAGTACTTC; CDR3 protein: CASRSQGSEQYF
V gene: TRBV6-4; clone size: few; D gene: NA; J gene: TRBJ2-6; CDR3 DNA: TGTGCCAGCAGCCCAGGGGGGAGCTCTGGGGCCAACGTCCTGACTTTC; CDR3 protein: CASSPGGSSGANVLTF
V gene: TRBV28; clone size: NA; D gene: NA; J gene: TRBJ2-5; CDR3 DNA: TGTGCCAGCAGTTTCCAGCGGACGCAAGAGACCCAGTACTTC; CDR3 protein: CASSFQRTQETQYF